Below are 8 T cell receptor beta chains sequenced from a single sample in a study of vaccination and CD4 T cells after COVID-19. Sequencing of cultured CD4+ T cell DNA used the Oncomine TCR Beta short-read assay. TCRdb fed the PCR reads into MiXCR, producing one record per CDR3 protein. Found here are 17,000 or so distinct CDR3 sequences, 20% to 25% of them singletons; the top ten hold roughly 7.5%. The antigens of these receptors remain unknown. The treatment is: roughly 10-day PBMC culture with coronavirus spike peptide pools or control peptides (ViraFEST assay). Sequencing was done on a sample of cultured CD4+ T cells from blood. These receptor sequences come from a human donor with COVID-19.

This clonotype was counted between two and nine times. The chain links TRBV6-1 to TRBJ1-6; the D gene is possibly TRBD1 (5 bases). Germline lookup yields CDR1 MNHNS and CDR2 SASEGT. Trimming took 6 bases from V and 3 from J, leaving 9 bases between them. There are 14 residues in the CDR3. This CDR3 is CASRGPIYNSPLHF. Here the CDR3 DNA reads TGTGCCAGCAGGGGGCCCATCTATAATTCACCCCTCCACTTT.

The CDR3, as DNA: TGTGCCAGCAGCTTTCGGGGGGTCGGCACCGGGGAGCTGTTTTTT. Protein sequence: CASSFRGVGTGELFF. The chain couples TRBV11-3 to TRBJ2-2, with TRBD2 identical over 7 bases. The CDR3 totals 15 residues. V lost 3 bases, J lost 4 bases, and 5 bases stayed unmatched. Germline lookup yields CDR1 SGHNT and CDR2 YENEEA.

This clonotype was counted only a few times. V is TRBV28 and J is TRBJ1-1; tentative D call: TRBD1 (6 bases). V gave up 3 bases and J gave up 1 base, with 9 bases separating them. Germline V gene lookup returns CDR1 MDHEN and CDR2 SYDVKM. The CDR3 has 14 amino acids. CDR3 region: CASSFPRGNTEAFF. Written as DNA, the CDR3 is TGTGCCAGCAGTTTCCCCAGGGGGAACACTGAAGCTTTCTTT.

The gene calls are TRBV4-1 and TRBJ2-5; D is undetermined. The CDR3 is 13 residues long. In germline, CDR1 is MGHRA, CDR2 YSYEKL. Deletions cut 0 bases from V and 5 bases from J, with 7 bases between. CDR3 bases: TGCGCCAGCAGCCAAGATCCCCGGGAGACCCAGTACTTC. Protein: CASSQDPRETQYF.

This clonotype was counted only a few times. The gene calls are TRBV28 and TRBJ1-2; tentatively, D is TRBD1 (5 bases). Looked up from germline, CDR1 is MDHEN and CDR2 is SYDVKM. The CDR3 covers 16 residues. Trimming took off 2 bases at V and 1 base at J, with 14 bases between the two ends. The chain's CDR3 is CASSLAGGLGNYGYTF. In nucleotides, the CDR3 is TGTGCCAGCAGTTTAGCGGGGGGTCTTGGTAACTATGGCTACACCTTC.

DNA of the CDR3: TGTGCCATCAGTGTGGGGGCTAGCGGGGGGGAAGCCAAAAACATTCAGTACTTC. Translation: CAISVGASGGEAKNIQYF. The chain carries TRBV10-3 and TRBJ2-4, with 12 nucleotides matching TRBD2. The length of the CDR3 is 18 residues. Germline V CDR1 and CDR2: ENHRY, SYGVKD. V dropped 4 bases and J dropped 0; count of bases not matched to a gene: 7.

There are a few counts of this clonotype. Mismatch with germline at one junction end may stem from a read error. V usage is TRBV20-1 and J usage is TRBJ2-5; no clear D gene. Germline CDR1 is DFQATT and CDR2 is SNEGSKA (reference sequence). The CDR3 is 12 residues long. This chain's CDR3 is CSAGEVGETQYF. CDR3 DNA sequence: TGCAGTGCTGGAGAGGTCGGAGAGACCCAGTACTTC.

This clonotype appeared a few times. The genes are TRBV7-2 and TRBJ2-7, with 8 bases aligning to TRBD1. From germline, CDR1 is SGHTA and CDR2 FQGNSA. The V segment lost 2 bases and the J segment 4 bases; nucleotides outside the gene matches: 10. The CDR3 contains 16 residues. CDR3 nucleotide sequence: TGTGCCAGCAGCTTACCCGGGACAGGAGGGGCTTACGAGCAGTACTTC. This encodes CASSLPGTGGAYEQYF. The whole variable domain, filled in from reference TRBV7-2 and TRBJ2-7, reads GAGVSQSPSNKVTEKGKDVELRCDPISGHTALYWYRQSLGQGLEFLIYFQGNSAPDKSGLPSDRFSAERTGGSVSTLTIQRTQQEDSAVYLCASSLPGTGGAYEQYFGPGTRLTVT.